The table lists the clone carrying this T cell receptor beta chain with many counts. Its antigen is unidentified. Individual cDNA molecules were tagged with unique molecular identifiers, the study reported. TCRdb reprocessed the 5' RACE reads with MiXCR, giving one entry per CDR3 protein. This table holds 90,000 to 120,000 distinct CDR3 sequences, around 10% found once. This record belongs to a study of early T cells in non-severe SARS-CoV-2 infection. In the study overall: Sequencing input comprised bulk RNA from unsorted whole blood; chain pairing was not available.

Study conclusions and caveats: The VDJdb matching leaned toward anti-spike CD8 responses and overlooked private and CD4 specificities.

The TCR originated in an adult who was a healthcare worker with PCR-confirmed SARS-CoV-2 infection or an uninfected control (not recorded which). Source material: whole blood.

Here the CDR3 DNA reads TGTGCCAGCAGTTTTCTTTCACGCGGGCCCCAGCATTTT. This codes for CASSFLSRGPQHF. This chain joins TRBV27 and TRBJ1-5; the D is unclear. The CDR3 contains 13 residues. V lost 3 bases and J 9 bases, leaving 12 bases between the germline ends. The germline gives CDR1 MNHEY, CDR2 SMNVEV (reference sequence).